Listed below are T cell receptor beta chains from one sample, sequenced in a study of blood T cell repertoires in COVID-19. Generated by immunoSEQ multiplex PCR, the TCRdb table keeps only in-frame clones and is missing some. The sample has 350,000 to 450,000 clones, about nine tenths seen once; the top ten hold about 0.9%. The sequencing sample was made of PBMCs or T cells enriched from blood (not recorded which). Every receptor here comes from a woman in her 40s who had been exposed to COVID-19. Both conserved end residues are part of each CDR3. A D gene is named only where the DNA matches it firmly. Some rows have no size entry. The others give once, few or many, or a class for an expanded clone.

V	J	size	D	DNA	CDR3
TRBV3-1/TRBV3-2	TRBJ2-3	NA	NA	TGTGCCAGCAGCCAAGATATGACGGGGTGGAGCACAGATACGCAGTATTTT	CASSQDMTGWSTDTQYF
TRBV19	TRBJ1-4	NA	NA	TGTGCCAGTAGTCCACGAGTTGAAAAACTGTTTTTT	CASSPRVEKLFF
TRBV12-5	TRBJ2-1	NA	TRBD1	TGTGCTAGTGGTTTGGTATTGGGACAGCAACGGGATGAGCAGTTCTTC	CASGLVLGQQRDEQFF
TRBV9	TRBJ2-2	NA	TRBD2	TGTGCCAGCAGCGAAACTAGCGGGACGGTCGGGGAGCTGTTTTTT	CASSETSGTVGELFF
TRBV18	TRBJ2-7	NA	TRBD2	TGTGCCAGCTCACCAACAACGGGGGGGCAGTACTTC	CASSPTTGGQYF
TRBV27	TRBJ2-3	NA	NA	TGTGCCAGCAGCTGGGGCGCAGATACGCAGTATTTT	CASSWGADTQYF
TRBV23-1	TRBJ1-3	NA	NA	TGCGCCAGCAGTCAATCGCTTACAGGCTCTGGAAACACCATATATTTT	CASSQSLTGSGNTIYF
TRBV6-5	TRBJ2-1	NA	NA	TGTGCCAGCAGGGGGGGTCCTGAGCAGTTCTTC	CASRGGPEQFF
TRBV6-5	TRBJ1-3	NA	TRBD1	TGTGCCAGCAGTTCCGACAGGGGGCGAGGAAACACCATATATTTT	CASSSDRGRGNTIYF
TRBV15	TRBJ1-4	NA	TRBD1	TGTGCCACCAGCAGCCGGACAGGGGGCTCAAGTAATGAAAAACTGTTTTTT	CATSSRTGGSSNEKLFF
TRBV10-3	TRBJ1-4	NA	NA	TGTGCCATCAGTGAGTCTCAGGGCGAAAAACTGTTTTTT	CAISESQGEKLFF
TRBV7-6	TRBJ2-5	NA	NA	TGTGCCAGCAGCTCAACTACCGGAGCCCAAGAGACCCAGTACTTC	CASSSTTGAQETQYF
TRBV2	TRBJ2-7	once	TRBD2	TGTGCCAGCAGCCCGGGACTAGCATTGCAGTACTTC	CASSPGLALQYF
TRBV7-3	TRBJ2-1	NA	NA	TGTGCCAGCAGCATGGATGGGGCCAATGAGCAGTTCTTC	CASSMDGANEQFF
TRBV9	TRBJ2-3	NA	TRBD2	TGTGCCAGCAGCGTAGGGGTGCGGGGGACGAATACGCAGTATTTT	CASSVGVRGTNTQYF
TRBV4-1	TRBJ1-2	once	NA	TGCGCCAGCAGCCAAGACCCAGGGATAAACTATGGCTACACCTTC	CASSQDPGINYGYTF
TRBV7-9	TRBJ2-3	NA	TRBD1	TGTGCCAGCAGCTTACAGGGGGGCACAGATACGCAGTATTTT	CASSLQGGTDTQYF
TRBV30	TRBJ2-5	NA	NA	TGTGCCTGGAGTGGAGGGGGGGGGACCCAGTACTTC	CAWSGGGGTQYF
TRBV19	TRBJ1-2	NA	TRBD1	TGTGCCAGTAGTATGCTTCAGGGGGCAGAGGGCTACACCTTC	CASSMLQGAEGYTF